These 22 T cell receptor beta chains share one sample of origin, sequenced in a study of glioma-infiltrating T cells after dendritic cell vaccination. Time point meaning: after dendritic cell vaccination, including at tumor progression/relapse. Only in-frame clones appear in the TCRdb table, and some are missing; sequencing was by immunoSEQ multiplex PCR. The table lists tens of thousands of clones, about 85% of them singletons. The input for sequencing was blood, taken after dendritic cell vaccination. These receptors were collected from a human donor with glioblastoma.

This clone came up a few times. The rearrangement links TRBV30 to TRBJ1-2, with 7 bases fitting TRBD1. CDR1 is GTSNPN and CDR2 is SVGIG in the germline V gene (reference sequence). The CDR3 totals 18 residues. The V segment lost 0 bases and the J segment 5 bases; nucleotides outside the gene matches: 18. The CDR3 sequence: CAWSVSSFRTGDHYGYTF. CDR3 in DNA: TGTGCCTGGAGTGTCTCATCGTTCCGAACAGGGGACCATTATGGCTACACCTTC.

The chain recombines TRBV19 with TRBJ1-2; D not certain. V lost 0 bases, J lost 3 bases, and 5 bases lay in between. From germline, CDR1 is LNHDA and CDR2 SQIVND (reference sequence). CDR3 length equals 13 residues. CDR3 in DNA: TGTGCCAGTAGTATAGACAGATACTATGGCTACACCTTC. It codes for CASSIDRYYGYTF.

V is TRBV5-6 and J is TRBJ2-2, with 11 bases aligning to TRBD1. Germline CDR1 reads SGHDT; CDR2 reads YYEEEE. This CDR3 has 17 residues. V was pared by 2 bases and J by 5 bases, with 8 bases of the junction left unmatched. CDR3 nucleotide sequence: TGTGCCAGCAGCTTAATAGGACAGGGGGCTCGGACCGGGGAGCTGTTTTTT. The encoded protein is CASSLIGQGARTGELFF.

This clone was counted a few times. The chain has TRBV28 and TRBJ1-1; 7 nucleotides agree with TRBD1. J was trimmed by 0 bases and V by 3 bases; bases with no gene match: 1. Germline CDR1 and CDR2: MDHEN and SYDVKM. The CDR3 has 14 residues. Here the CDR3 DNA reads TGTGCCAGCAGTTTTGACAGGGTGAACACTGAAGCTTTCTTT. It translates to CASSFDRVNTEAFF.

The CDR3 DNA reads as TGCAGCGTAACGACGGGGTACACTGAAGCTTTCTTT. Translation: CSVTTGYTEAFF. The chain joins TRBV29-1 to TRBJ1-1; D not resolved. This CDR3 contains 12 residues. Deletions cut 6 bases from V and 3 bases from J, with 11 bases between. In germline, CDR1 is SQVTM, CDR2 ANQGSEA.

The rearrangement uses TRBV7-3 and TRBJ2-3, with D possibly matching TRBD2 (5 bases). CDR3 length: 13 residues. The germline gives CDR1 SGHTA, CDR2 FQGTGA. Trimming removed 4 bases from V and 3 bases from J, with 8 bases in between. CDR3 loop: CASSSTSTDTQYF. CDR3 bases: TGTGCCAGCAGCTCAACTAGTACAGATACGCAGTATTTT.

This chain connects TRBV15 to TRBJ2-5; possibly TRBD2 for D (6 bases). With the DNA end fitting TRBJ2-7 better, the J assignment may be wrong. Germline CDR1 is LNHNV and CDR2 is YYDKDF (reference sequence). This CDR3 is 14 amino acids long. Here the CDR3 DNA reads TGTGCCACCAGTGCGGCGGGACTCACCTACGAGCAGTACTTC. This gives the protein CATSAAGLTYEQYF.

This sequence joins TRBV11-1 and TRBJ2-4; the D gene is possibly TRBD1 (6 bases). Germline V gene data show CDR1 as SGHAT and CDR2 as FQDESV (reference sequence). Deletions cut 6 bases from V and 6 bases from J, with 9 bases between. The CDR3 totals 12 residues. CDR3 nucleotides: TGTGCCAGCAGGGGGGCACCAAACATTCAGTACTTC. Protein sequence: CASRGAPNIQYF.

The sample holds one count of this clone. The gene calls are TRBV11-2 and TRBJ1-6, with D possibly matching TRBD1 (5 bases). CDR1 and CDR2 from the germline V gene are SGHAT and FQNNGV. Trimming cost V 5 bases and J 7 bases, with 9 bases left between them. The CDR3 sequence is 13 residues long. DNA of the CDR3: TGTGCCAGCAGCCAGGGCCGAAATTCACCCCTCCACTTT. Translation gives CASSQGRNSPLHF.

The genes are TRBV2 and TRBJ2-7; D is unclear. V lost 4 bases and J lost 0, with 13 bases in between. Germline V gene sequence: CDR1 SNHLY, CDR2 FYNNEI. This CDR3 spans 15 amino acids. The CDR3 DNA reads TGTGCCAGCAGTGTAATCCAGAACCTCTCCTACGAGCAGTACTTC. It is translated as CASSVIQNLSYEQYF.

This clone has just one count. Here the CDR3 reads CASSGTSGGVPRYQETQYF. CDR3 in DNA: TGTGCCAGCAGTGGGACTAGCGGGGGGGTCCCCCGTTATCAAGAGACCCAGTACTTC. This chain joins TRBV2 and TRBJ2-5, with 15 bases that match TRBD2. Germline V CDR1 and CDR2: SNHLY, FYNNEI. CDR3 length: 19 residues. With 4 bases clipped from V and 2 bases from J, the junction kept 11 bases outside the gene matches.

In DNA form, the CDR3 reads TGTGCCAGCAGCTTGGCCGCCCTACTTGGTGGCTACACCTTC. Its translation: CASSLAALLGGYTF. The chain is built from TRBV5-4 and TRBJ1-2, with D unresolved. The CDR3 is 14 amino acids. Germline CDR1 SGHNT, CDR2 YYREEE (reference sequence). V was trimmed by 0 bases and J by 7 bases, leaving 13 bases between them.

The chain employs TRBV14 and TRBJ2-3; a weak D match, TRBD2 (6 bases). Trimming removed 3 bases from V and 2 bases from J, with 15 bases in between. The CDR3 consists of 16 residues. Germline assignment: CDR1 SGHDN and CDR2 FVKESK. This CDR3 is CASSHLRDSYTDTQYF. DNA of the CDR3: TGTGCCAGCAGCCACCTCCGGGACTCTTACACAGATACGCAGTATTTT.

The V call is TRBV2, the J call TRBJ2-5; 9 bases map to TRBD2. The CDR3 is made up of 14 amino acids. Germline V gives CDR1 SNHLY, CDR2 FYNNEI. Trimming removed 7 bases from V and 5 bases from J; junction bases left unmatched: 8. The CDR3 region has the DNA TGTGCCAGCACCGTAGCGGGGGAAGGTGAGACCCAGTACTTC. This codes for CASTVAGEGETQYF.

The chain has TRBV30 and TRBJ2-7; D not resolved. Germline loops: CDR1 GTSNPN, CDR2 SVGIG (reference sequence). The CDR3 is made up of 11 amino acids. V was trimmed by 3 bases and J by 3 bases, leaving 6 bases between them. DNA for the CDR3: TGTGCCTGGAGCCGGAGCTACGAGCAGTACTTC. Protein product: CAWSRSYEQYF.

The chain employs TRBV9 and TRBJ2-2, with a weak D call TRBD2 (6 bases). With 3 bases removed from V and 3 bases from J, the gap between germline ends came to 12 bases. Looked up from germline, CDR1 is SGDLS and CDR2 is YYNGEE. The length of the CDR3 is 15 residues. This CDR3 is CASSEGLEDTGELFF. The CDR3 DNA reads TGTGCCAGCAGCGAGGGACTCGAAGACACCGGGGAGCTGTTTTTT.

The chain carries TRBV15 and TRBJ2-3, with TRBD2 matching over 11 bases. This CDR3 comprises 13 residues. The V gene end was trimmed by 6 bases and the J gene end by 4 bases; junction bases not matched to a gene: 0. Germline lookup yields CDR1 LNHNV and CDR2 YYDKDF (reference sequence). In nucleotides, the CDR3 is TGTGCCACCAGGACTAGCGGGGCAGATACGCAGTATTTT. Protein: CATRTSGADTQYF.

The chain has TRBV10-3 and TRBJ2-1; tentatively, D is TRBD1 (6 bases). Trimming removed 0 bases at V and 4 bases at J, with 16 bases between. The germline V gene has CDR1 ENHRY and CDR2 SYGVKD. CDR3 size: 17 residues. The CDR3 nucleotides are TGTGCCATCAGTGAGTCGGAACAAGGGACAAATTACAATGAGCAGTTCTTC. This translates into CAISESEQGTNYNEQFF.

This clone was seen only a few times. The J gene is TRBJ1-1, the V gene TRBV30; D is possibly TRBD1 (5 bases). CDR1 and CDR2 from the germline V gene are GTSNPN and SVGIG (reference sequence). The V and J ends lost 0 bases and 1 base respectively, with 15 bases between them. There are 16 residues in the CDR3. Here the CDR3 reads CAWSVRRGRPNTEAFF. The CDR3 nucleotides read TGTGCCTGGAGTGTACGGAGGGGCAGACCGAACACTGAAGCTTTCTTT.

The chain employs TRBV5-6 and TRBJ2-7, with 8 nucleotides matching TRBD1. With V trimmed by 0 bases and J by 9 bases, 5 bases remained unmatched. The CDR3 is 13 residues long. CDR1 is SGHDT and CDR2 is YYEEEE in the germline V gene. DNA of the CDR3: TGTGCCAGCAGCTTGGCAGGGGGCGCCGTGCAGTACTTC. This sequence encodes CASSLAGGAVQYF. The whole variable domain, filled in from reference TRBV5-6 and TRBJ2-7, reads DAGVTQSPTHLIKTRGQQVTLRCSPKSGHDTVSWYQQALGQGPQFIFQYYEEEERQRGNFPDRFSGHQFPNYSSELNVNALLLGDSALYLCASSLAGGAVQYFGPGTRLTVT.

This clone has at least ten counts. The CDR3 loop reads CASSPLQDGLGELFF. The CDR3 bases are TGTGCCAGCAGCCCGTTACAGGATGGGTTGGGGGAGCTGTTTTTT. The rearrangement joins TRBV7-2 to TRBJ2-2; perhaps TRBD1 as D (5 bases). The CDR3 runs 15 residues. The ends were cut back, 5 bases at V and 8 bases at J, with 18 bases in the middle. Germline values: CDR1 SGHTA, CDR2 FQGNSA.

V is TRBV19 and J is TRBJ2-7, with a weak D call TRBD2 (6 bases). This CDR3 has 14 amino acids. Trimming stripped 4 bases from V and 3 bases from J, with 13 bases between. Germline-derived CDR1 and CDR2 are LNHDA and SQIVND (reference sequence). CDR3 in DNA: TGTGCCAGTAGTAGCGGGGTTGGCGACTACGAGCAGTACTTC. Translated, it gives CASSSGVGDYEQYF.